The clone carrying this T cell receptor beta chain occurred a few times. RNA transcripts gave rise to amplified TCR beta CDR3 regions. The TCR CDR3 was amplified in a first-round RT-PCR using the HTBI primer set. TCRdb redid the calling of the multiplex PCR reads with MiXCR, one entry per CDR3 protein. The table records about 290,000 distinct CDR3 sequences, about an eighth of them present only once. Used for diagnoses were clinical symptoms, serum thyroxine and TRAb, thyroid ultrasound and orbital computed tomography. Germline-derived CDR1 and CDR2 are KGHDR and SFDVKD. Unmatched junction bases numbered 5, after V lost 9 bases and J lost 1 base. CDR3 length equals 15 residues. The data originate from a study of T cells in Graves' hyperthyroidism and ophthalmopathy.

This receptor was identified in a woman in her twenties or thirties with Graves' hyperthyroidism that later progressed to Graves' ophthalmopathy. The V and J genes are TRBV24-1 and TRBJ2-1; 10 bases map to TRBD2. Sequences were obtained from blood. The CDR3 nucleotides are TGTGCCACCGAAGGGACTAGCGCATCCTACAATGAGCAGTTCTTC. Translation: CATEGTSASYNEQFF.